The following is a T cell receptor (beta chain) sequence with its context. The target antigen is unknown. This sample was taken from a study of T cells in Graves' hyperthyroidism and ophthalmopathy. Study-wide background: At initial diagnosis, before any treatment had begun, peripheral blood was obtained.

Patients with uncontrolled infections, other autoimmune diseases, pregnancy or lactation were excluded. Amplification yielded TCR beta CDR3 regions, with RNA transcripts as the source. Primed by the HTBI set, a first-round RT-PCR was run on the TCR CDR3. TCRdb used MiXCR to reprocess the multiplex PCR reads, holding one entry per CDR3 protein. The sample lists under 350,000 distinct CDR3 sequences, 21% occurring once. Findings and caveats of the study: Model-based prediction identified ophthalmopathy a median around 6.5 months prior to its onset.

Trimming at V came to 2 bases and at J to 8 bases, leaving 8 bases not matched to a gene. This CDR3 contains 15 residues. The germline V gene encodes CDR1 MNHNS and CDR2 SASEGT. The chain carries TRBV6-1 and TRBJ2-1; 8 nucleotides agree with TRBD2. The sequence derives from a woman between 45 and 60 years old with Graves' hyperthyroidism. The sequenced material came from blood. CDR3 in DNA: TGTGCCAGCAGTGAACTGAAGCGGGAGTTCGATGAGCAGTTCTTC. It specifies CASSELKREFDEQFF.